The rows below give T cell receptor beta chains drawn from one sample of a study of vaccination and CD4 T cells after COVID-19. Their antigen targets remain unknown. TCRdb ran MiXCR on the PCR reads and lists one entry per CDR3 protein. The sample includes some 10,000 distinct CDR3 sequences, 60% to 75% seen only once; the top ten take around 32%. Material for sequencing was CD4+ T cells from blood, cultured in vitro. These receptors all come from a human donor who had recovered from COVID-19. The CDR3 runs from the conserved cysteine through the conserved F or W. D genes are given only for firm matches. Rows give clone size only sometimes, using once, few, many, or a class for an expanded clone.

clone_size	d_call	v_call	j_call	cdr3_nt	cdr3_aa
few	.	TRBV20-1	TRBJ1-1	TGCAGTGCCCTAAGGCCGGGGGGGACTCGGGTGAACACTGAAGCTTTCTTT	CSALRPGGTRVNTEAFF
.	TRBD1	TRBV10-3	TRBJ1-1	TGTGCCACTAACCAAGAACAGGGGCCTCTAGGGAACACTGAAGCTTTCTTT	CATNQEQGPLGNTEAFF
.	.	TRBV18	TRBJ2-2	TGTGCCAGCTCACGACCCGGGCCGAACACCGGGGAGCTGTTTTTT	CASSRPGPNTGELFF
.	.	TRBV5-4	TRBJ1-3	TGTGCCAGCAGCCCGGATACAGGGCGGTTTGGAAACACCATATATTTT	CASSPDTGRFGNTIYF
.	.	TRBV5-4	TRBJ1-2	TGTGCCAGCAGCTTGGAGGCAGACTATGGCTACACCTTC	CASSLEADYGYTF
few	.	TRBV6-1	TRBJ1-3	TGTGCCAGCACCTCTGAGGGACACTTATCTGGAAACACCATATATTTT	CASTSEGHLSGNTIYF
.	TRBD2	TRBV7-2	TRBJ2-3	TGTGCCAGCAGCTCAGGACTAGCGGCTTATCAAGATACGCAGTATTTT	CASSSGLAAYQDTQYF
few	.	TRBV28	TRBJ2-5	TGTGCCAGCAGTCCACCAGGGCGGGAAGAGACCCAGTACTTC	CASSPPGREETQYF
few	TRBD1	TRBV20-1	TRBJ2-5	TGCAGTATTAAGGGACAGTACCAAGAGACCCAGTACTTC	CSIKGQYQETQYF
.	TRBD1	TRBV20-1	TRBJ2-1	TGCAGTGCTAGAGGAAACAGGGGTGATGAGCAGTTCTTC	CSARGNRGDEQFF
.	.	TRBV6-1	TRBJ1-3	TGTGCCAGCACTCAGGGAAACACCATATATTTT	CASTQGNTIYF
few	TRBD1	TRBV2	TRBJ1-1	TGTGCCAGCAGTGAACTGGGACAGGGGCCCTTGAACACTGAAGCTTTCTTT	CASSELGQGPLNTEAFF
.	.	TRBV27	TRBJ1-6	TGTGCCAGCAGTCCCTTAAATTCACCCCTCCACTTT	CASSPLNSPLHF
.	TRBD1	TRBV12-3/TRBV12-4	TRBJ1-5	TGTGCCAGCAGCGGACAGGGGGCGATTCAGCCCCAGCATTTT	CASSGQGAIQPQHF
.	.	TRBV2	TRBJ1-2	TGTGCCAGCAGGAGAAGGCTTCAAAAAGAGTATGGCTACACCTTC	CASRRRLQKEYGYTF
.	.	TRBV6-2/TRBV6-3	TRBJ1-2	TGTGCCAGCCGCCGGCGGAGCGGGTACATCTATGGCTACACCTTC	CASRRRSGYIYGYTF